What follows are 20 T cell receptor beta chains derived from one specimen sequenced in a study of a mutant IDH1 vaccine in newly diagnosed glioma. Their cognate antigens are unknown. Generated by immunoSEQ multiplex PCR, the TCRdb table keeps only in-frame clones and is missing some. The sample holds tens of thousands of clones, roughly 84% seen once. Time point noted: week 47, end of study. Alongside topical imiquimod, each dose of vaccine comprised 300 ug of mutant IDH1 20-mer peptide. The input for sequencing was PBMCs, taken from a glioma patient whose treatment included an IDH1 peptide vaccine. The receptor set was obtained from a woman in her twenties or thirties with glioma. Some clones in this sample may be carry-over from other donors' samples.

This clone came up once. The J gene is TRBJ2-1, the V gene TRBV19; D gene unclear. There are 16 residues in the CDR3. The V end was cut by 2 bases, the J end by 3 bases, with 14 bases between. Germline V gives CDR1 LNHDA, CDR2 SQIVND (reference sequence). CDR3 nucleotides: TGTGCCAGTAGTATAATTGGTCAGAAATACTACAATGAGCAGTTCTTC. Protein: CASSIIGQKYYNEQFF.

This clone occurred a few times. The V gene is TRBV27, the J gene TRBJ1-5, with D maybe TRBD1 (5 bases). The ends were cut back, 3 bases at V and 2 bases at J, with 11 bases in the middle. Germline V gene lookup returns CDR1 MNHEY and CDR2 SMNVEV (reference sequence). The CDR3 length is 15 residues. In nucleotides, the CDR3 is TGTGCCAGCAGTTTTGGAGGGGCGGGCAATCAGCCCCAGCATTTT. It codes for CASSFGGAGNQPQHF.

The chain employs TRBV18 and TRBJ2-1; a weak D match, TRBD2 (5 bases). This CDR3 contains 15 residues. Germline assignment: CDR1 KGHSH and CDR2 LQKENI. V lost 6 bases, J lost 5 bases, and 17 bases lay in between. The CDR3, as DNA: TGTGCCAGCTCGGCCTACGGGGAGCCAAACAATGAGCAGTTCTTC. Amino acids: CASSAYGEPNNEQFF.

The J gene is TRBJ2-3, the V gene TRBV30, with TRBD1 matching 8 bases. CDR3 length: 15 amino acids. Germline lookup yields CDR1 GTSNPN and CDR2 SVGIG (reference sequence). The V gene end was trimmed by 2 bases and the J gene end by 1 base; junction bases not matched to a gene: 5. CDR3 sequence: CAWSRAGGGTDTQYF. The CDR3 DNA follows: TGTGCCTGGAGTCGCGCAGGGGGCGGCACAGATACGCAGTATTTT.

The chain employs TRBV29-1 and TRBJ2-3, with D uncertain. Germline CDR1 SQVTM, CDR2 ANQGSEA. Trimming took 3 bases from V and 4 from J, leaving 11 bases between them. This CDR3 is 13 amino acids long. The CDR3 loop is CSVEVRMADTQYF. In DNA, the CDR3 is TGCAGCGTTGAGGTCCGGATGGCAGATACGCAGTATTTT.

The rearrangement links TRBV29-1 to TRBJ2-5, with TRBD1 matching over 8 bases. Germline lookup yields CDR1 SQVTM and CDR2 ANQGSEA. V lost 1 base to trimming and J lost 2 bases; unmatched junction nucleotides: 9. The CDR3 loop spans 16 amino acids. The CDR3 DNA sequence: TGCAGCGTTGAAGTAACACCGGGACAGGTTCAAGAGACCCAGTACTTC. It codes for CSVEVTPGQVQETQYF. The full variable domain, with the rest looked up from reference TRBV29-1 and TRBJ2-5, is SAVISQKPSRDICQRGTSLTIQCQVDSQVTMMFWYRQQPGQSLTLIATANQGSEATYESGFVIDKFPISRPNLTFSTLTVSNMSPEDSSIYLCSVEVTPGQVQETQYFGPGTRLLVL.

The chain combines TRBV5-1 with TRBJ2-1; the match to TRBD2 covers 10 bases. This CDR3 is 15 amino acids long. Losses at the gene ends were 1 base for V and 14 bases for J; bases not matched to a gene: 12. Germline loops: CDR1 SGHRS, CDR2 YFSETQ. The CDR3 nucleotides read TGCGCCAGCAGCTTGACGACTAGCGGGCTACCGACGGAGTTCTTC. It yields the protein CASSLTTSGLPTEFF.

The chain employs TRBV6-1 and TRBJ1-5; D is uncertain. The CDR3 sequence is 15 residues long. Germline CDR1 reads MNHNS; CDR2 reads SASEGT. The V end lost 0 bases, the J end lost 2 bases, and 8 bases lay between the germline ends. The CDR3 bases are TGTGCCAGCAGTGAAGCGCCTTCGGGCAATCAGCCCCAGCATTTT. This gives the protein CASSEAPSGNQPQHF.

The gene calls are TRBV5-4 and TRBJ2-5, with 8 positions matching TRBD2. Trimming at V came to 0 bases and at J to 4 bases, leaving 14 bases not matched to a gene. The CDR3 totals 18 residues. Per germline, CDR1 SGHNT and CDR2 YYREEE (reference sequence). CDR3 in DNA: TGTGCCAGCAGCTTGGTAAAAGCGGGAGCGCCAGGTTTAGAGACCCAGTACTTC. Residues: CASSLVKAGAPGLETQYF.

V usage is TRBV9 and J usage is TRBJ1-5; D unresolved. CDR3 length: 15 residues. Germline V CDR1 and CDR2: SGDLS, YYNGEE. V lost 0 bases and J 5 bases, leaving 12 bases between the germline ends. CDR3 protein: CASSVDPGVDQPQHF. As DNA, the CDR3 is TGTGCCAGCAGCGTAGATCCAGGTGTGGATCAGCCCCAGCATTTT.

The genes are TRBV29-1 and TRBJ1-1; D may be TRBD1 (6 bases). The V gene lost 8 bases and the J gene lost 7 bases, with 14 bases spanning the gap. The CDR3 spans 11 residues. Germline V lookup: CDR1 SQVTM, CDR2 ANQGSEA. The CDR3 reads CSSSRGGEAFF. Written as DNA, the CDR3 is TGCAGCTCATCTAGGGGGGGTGAAGCTTTCTTT. Full variable domain (rest looked up from reference TRBV29-1 and TRBJ1-1): SAVISQKPSRDICQRGTSLTIQCQVDSQVTMMFWYRQQPGQSLTLIATANQGSEATYESGFVIDKFPISRPNLTFSTLTVSNMSPEDSSIYLCSSSRGGEAFFGQGTRLTVV.

V and J are TRBV9 and TRBJ2-7; no reliable D call. Germline loops: CDR1 SGDLS, CDR2 YYNGEE. The CDR3 is 13 residues long. Trimming pared 0 bases from V and 3 bases from J, leaving 7 bases between. In DNA, the CDR3 is TGTGCCAGCAGCGTAGACTCTGGCTACGAGCAGTACTTC. Its translation: CASSVDSGYEQYF. Full variable domain (rest looked up from reference TRBV9 and TRBJ2-7): DSGVTQTPKHLITATGQRVTLRCSPRSGDLSVYWYQQSLDQGLQFLIQYYNGEERAKGNILERFSAQQFPDLHSELNLSSLELGDSALYFCASSVDSGYEQYFGPGTRLTVT.

The rearrangement uses TRBV7-6 and TRBJ2-7; 9 bases agree with TRBD2. Germline V gene lookup returns CDR1 SGHVS and CDR2 FNYEAQ. After removal of 4 bases from V and 7 bases from J, the junction contained 8 bases not matched to a gene. The CDR3 consists of 14 residues. CDR3 DNA sequence: TGTGCCAGCAGCTCGGGACTAGCCGCGTGGGAGCAGTACTTC. Protein product: CASSSGLAAWEQYF.

The gene calls are TRBV4-1 and TRBJ2-3; no clear D gene. V dropped 4 bases and J dropped 5 bases, with 7 bases sitting between them. In germline, CDR1 is MGHRA, CDR2 YSYEKL. The CDR3 runs to 12 residues. CDR3 nucleotides: TGCGCCAGCAGCCGAGTAGGAGATACGCAGTATTTT. It specifies CASSRVGDTQYF.

The table lists this clone with a few counts. The V and J genes are TRBV20-1 and TRBJ1-1, with D unclear. The CDR3 has 11 residues. Germline-derived CDR1 and CDR2 are DFQATT and SNEGSKA (reference sequence). V lost 7 bases to trimming and J lost 2 bases, with 8 bases between them. The CDR3 nucleotides read TGCAGTGTCATGGATAACACTGAAGCTTTCTTT. Amino acids: CSVMDNTEAFF.

The V and J genes are TRBV5-4 and TRBJ1-1; D is possibly TRBD1 (6 bases). Germline-derived CDR1 and CDR2 are SGHNT and YYREEE (reference sequence). The length of the CDR3 is 17 residues. V lost 0 bases and J lost 4, with 19 bases in between. The CDR3 sequence: CASSLGLFGGRGTEAFF. The CDR3 DNA reads TGTGCCAGCAGCTTGGGTCTCTTCGGGGGCCGAGGCACTGAAGCTTTCTTT.

V usage is TRBV7-2 and J usage is TRBJ2-7; the D call may be TRBD1 or TRBD2 (5 bases each). The germline gives CDR1 SGHTA, CDR2 FQGNSA. The CDR3 sequence is 16 residues long. Trimming cost V 1 base and J 6 bases, with 19 bases left between them. CDR3: CASSLGLQGVRREQYF. The DNA for the CDR3 is TGTGCCAGCAGCTTAGGATTGCAGGGAGTGCGCCGCGAGCAGTACTTC.

V usage is TRBV11-2 and J usage is TRBJ1-1; weak D call: TRBD1 (6 bases). CDR3 length: 16 amino acids. V dropped 3 bases and J dropped 1 base, with 15 bases sitting between them. Germline V CDR1 and CDR2: SGHAT, FQNNGV. The CDR3, as DNA: TGTGCCAGCAGCTTCGCCATAGGGGGACCGAACACTGAAGCTTTCTTT. It translates to CASSFAIGGPNTEAFF.

The CDR3 nucleotides are TGCGCCAGCAGTCGTATGTCTGCGGGGACTGAAGCTTTCTTT. Translated: CASSRMSAGTEAFF. This rearrangement joins TRBV10-2 to TRBJ1-1, with D unresolved. Per germline, CDR1 WSHSY and CDR2 SAAADI. V lost 5 bases to trimming and J lost 5 bases, with 15 bases between them. The CDR3 is made up of 14 amino acids.

This chain connects TRBV9 to TRBJ1-2; no clear D gene. Per the germline V gene, CDR1 is SGDLS and CDR2 is YYNGEE. The V end lost 4 bases, the J end lost 4 bases, and 11 bases lay between the germline ends. This CDR3 comprises 13 residues. The chain's CDR3 is CASSPWEGYGYTF. The CDR3 DNA sequence: TGTGCCAGCAGCCCTTGGGAGGGCTATGGCTACACCTTC.